The 21 T cell receptor beta chains presented below share a single source sample, sequenced in a study of blood T cell repertoires in COVID-19. Assay used: immunoSEQ multiplex PCR; TCRdb lists only in-frame clones, some missing. The profile shows some 14,000 clones, about three quarters of them singletons. The sequenced sample consisted of peripheral blood. The receptors shown here come from a woman aged 80 or over with acute or convalescent COVID-19.

The chain carries TRBV7-9 and TRBJ2-5, with 11 bases lining up with TRBD2. Germline CDR1 and CDR2: SEHNR and FQNEAQ (reference sequence). V shed 2 bases and J 5 bases; nucleotides not matched to a gene: 4. This CDR3 has 15 amino acids. The CDR3 reads CASSLSSGGSETQYF. DNA for the CDR3: TGTGCCAGCAGCTTATCTAGCGGGGGGTCGGAGACCCAGTACTTC.

The chain recombines TRBV2 with TRBJ2-1; TRBD2 might be the D (5 bases). CDR3 size: 13 residues. V lost 6 bases and J lost 0, with 6 bases in between. Germline-derived CDR1 and CDR2 are SNHLY and FYNNEI. The CDR3 DNA reads TGTGCCAGCAGGGGGAGCTCCTACAATGAGCAGTTCTTC. It yields the protein CASRGSSYNEQFF. Using reference TRBV2 and TRBJ2-1 for the parts outside the CDR3, the full variable domain is EPEVTQTPSHQVTQMGQEVILRCVPISNHLYFYWYRQILGQKVEFLVSFYNNEISEKSEIFDDQFSVERPDGSNFTLKIRSTKLEDSAMYFCASRGSSYNEQFFGPGTRLTVL.

The CDR3 region is CASSFRPDTQYF. The CDR3 DNA reads as TGTGCCAGCAGTTTCCGTCCAGATACGCAGTATTTT. V gene TRBV28 combines with J gene TRBJ2-3; D call uncertain. Germline values: CDR1 MDHEN, CDR2 SYDVKM. V shed 3 bases and J shed 4 bases, with 5 bases lying between them. This CDR3 region has 12 residues.

The chain couples TRBV30 to TRBJ1-1, with D unresolved. This CDR3 region has 15 residues. CDR1 and CDR2 (germline): GTSNPN, SVGIG (reference sequence). V was pared by 0 bases and J by 4 bases, with 15 bases between. The CDR3 protein is CAWSVRSQVTTEAFF. CDR3 sequence (DNA): TGTGCCTGGAGTGTACGATCCCAGGTGACCACTGAAGCTTTCTTT.

This clone came up a few times. The chain joins TRBV19 to TRBJ1-2; 10 nucleotides match TRBD1. The junction had 12 bases not matched to a gene; V was cut back by 7 bases and J by 7 bases. This CDR3 is 15 amino acids long. Germline loops: CDR1 LNHDA, CDR2 SQIVND (reference sequence). CDR3 sequence reads: CASTYGATGGRGYTF. CDR3 nucleotide sequence: TGTGCCAGTACCTATGGGGCGACAGGGGGCCGTGGCTACACCTTC.

A single count supports this clone. V is TRBV18 and J is TRBJ2-1; 7 nucleotides line up with TRBD1. The junction had 2 bases not matched to a gene; V was cut back by 3 bases and J by 6 bases. The CDR3 runs to 13 residues. CDR1 is KGHSH and CDR2 is LQKENI in the germline V gene. Here the CDR3 DNA reads TGTGCCAGCTCACCGGACAGGAGCAATGAGCAGTTCTTC. It yields the protein CASSPDRSNEQFF.

The V gene is TRBV19, the J gene TRBJ2-2; possibly TRBD2 for D (7 bases). The V end lost 1 base, the J end lost 0 bases, and 18 bases lay between the germline ends. Germline values: CDR1 LNHDA, CDR2 SQIVND (reference sequence). This CDR3 spans 19 amino acids. CDR3 DNA: TGTGCCAGTAGTATAGGCCCCGCGGGGGCGACCACGAACACCGGGGAGCTGTTTTTT. Translation: CASSIGPAGATTNTGELFF.

The rearrangement uses TRBV11-2 and TRBJ1-1; 9 bases align to TRBD1. CDR3 length: 14 amino acids. Per germline, CDR1 SGHAT and CDR2 FQNNGV. V lost 5 bases, J lost 4 bases, and 5 bases stayed unmatched. In nucleotides, the CDR3 is TGTGCCAGCAGCCCCGGGACAGGGAGCACTGAAGCTTTCTTT. This gives the protein CASSPGTGSTEAFF.

This sequence joins TRBV7-9 and TRBJ2-1, with 7 bases lining up with TRBD2. The CDR3 loop spans 14 amino acids. The V gene's germline CDR1 is SEHNR and CDR2 FQNEAQ (reference sequence). Trimming cost V 4 bases and J 1 base; bases outside gene matches: 1. DNA for the CDR3: TGTGCCAGCAGCTCGGGAGGTTCCTACAATGAGCAGTTCTTC. It specifies CASSSGGSYNEQFF.

This rearrangement joins TRBV6-5 to TRBJ2-3, with unresolved D. Germline V lookup: CDR1 MNHEY, CDR2 SVGAGI. V gave up 5 bases and J gave up 10 bases, with 22 bases separating them. This CDR3 comprises 15 residues. The CDR3 DNA follows: TGTGCCAGCAGTCCGCAGGTGCTGAGAAAGGTGGCGCAGTATTTT. As protein: CASSPQVLRKVAQYF.

The V gene is TRBV19, the J gene TRBJ1-2; 7 bases are a match to TRBD1. The germline gives CDR1 LNHDA, CDR2 SQIVND (reference sequence). This CDR3 has 12 amino acids. Trimming at V came to 7 bases and at J to 8 bases, leaving 7 bases not matched to a gene. The CDR3 reads CASNDRERGYTF. Here the CDR3 DNA reads TGTGCCAGTAACGACAGGGAAAGGGGCTACACCTTC.

The rearrangement links TRBV11-2 to TRBJ2-4; the D gene is possibly TRBD2 (7 bases). V lost 5 bases to trimming and J lost 0 bases, with 14 bases between them. Germline loops: CDR1 SGHAT, CDR2 FQNNGV. The CDR3 runs to 16 residues. For the CDR3, the DNA is TGTGCCAGCAGCAAGGCGGGGGCCCTAGCCAAAAACATTCAGTACTTC. The encoded protein is CASSKAGALAKNIQYF.

This clone has only one observation. V gene TRBV18 combines with J gene TRBJ2-1; D perhaps matches TRBD2 (6 bases). The germline CDR1 and CDR2 sequences are KGHSH and LQKENI. This CDR3 comprises 13 residues. Trimming left V 3 bases short and J 10 bases short, with 13 bases between. This CDR3 is CASSPDLAEEQFF. CDR3 in DNA: TGTGCCAGCTCACCGGATTTAGCGGAGGAGCAGTTCTTC.

This rearrangement joins TRBV7-2 to TRBJ2-1; TRBD2 matches at 8 bases. This CDR3 is 15 amino acids long. Losses at the gene ends were 5 bases for V and 4 bases for J; bases not matched to a gene: 7. The germline CDR1 and CDR2 sequences are SGHTA and FQGNSA. In DNA form, the CDR3 reads TGTGCCAGCAGCCCGTCGGGGGGGAGTTACAATGAGCAGTTCTTC. This gives the protein CASSPSGGSYNEQFF.

Written as DNA, the CDR3 is TGTGCCAGTAGTACCCTGGGAGGGTATGAAGCTTTCTTT. Protein product: CASSTLGGYEAFF. The V gene is TRBV19, the J gene TRBJ1-1; D call uncertain. V lost 4 bases and J 7 bases, leaving 13 bases between the germline ends. This CDR3 has 13 residues. CDR1 is LNHDA and CDR2 is SQIVND in the germline V gene (reference sequence).

The chain employs TRBV19 and TRBJ2-7, with 9 bases identical to TRBD1. The V gene end was trimmed by 9 bases and the J gene end by 4 bases; junction bases not matched to a gene: 4. Germline V gene data show CDR1 as LNHDA and CDR2 as SQIVND (reference sequence). This CDR3 is built from 12 residues. The CDR3 loop reads CASGQGIYEQYF. In DNA form, the CDR3 reads TGTGCCAGCGGACAGGGGATTTACGAGCAGTACTTC.

V and J are TRBV27 and TRBJ1-2, with 7 bases identical to TRBD1. V dropped 6 bases and J dropped 4; count of bases not matched to a gene: 11. The germline gives CDR1 MNHEY, CDR2 SMNVEV (reference sequence). This CDR3 comprises 15 residues. CDR3 DNA sequence: TGTGCCAGCAGACAAAAGGGACAGAGGCTCTATGGCTACACCTTC. Translated: CASRQKGQRLYGYTF.

This clone was found a few times. V gene TRBV2 combines with J gene TRBJ1-2; D unresolved. CDR1 and CDR2 (germline): SNHLY, FYNNEI. V lost 7 bases and J lost 2, with 11 bases in between. This CDR3 has 13 amino acids. DNA for the CDR3: TGTGCCAGCACCGTGAAACAGAACTATGGCTACACCTTC. It encodes CASTVKQNYGYTF.

The gene calls are TRBV7-3 and TRBJ2-1; no clear D gene. There are 13 residues in the CDR3. Trimming took off 3 bases at V and 6 bases at J, with 9 bases between the two ends. CDR1 and CDR2 (germline): SGHTA, FQGTGA. In DNA form, the CDR3 reads TGTGCCAGCAGCTTTTCCTATGGCAATGAGCAGTTCTTC. Translated, it gives CASSFSYGNEQFF.

The CDR3 DNA follows: TGTGCCAGCAGCCAATTCCAGACAGGGGTAAGAGAAAAACTGTTTTTT. Translated: CASSQFQTGVREKLFF. The chain links TRBV3-1 (or the pseudogene TRBV3-2) to TRBJ1-4; 8 bases are a match to TRBD1. The CDR3 sequence is 16 residues long. Losses at the gene ends were 2 bases for V and 8 bases for J; bases not matched to a gene: 10. Looked up from germline, CDR1 is LGHDT and CDR2 is YNNKEL (reference sequence).

The chain employs TRBV5-1 and TRBJ1-2; 10 bases line up with TRBD1. The J segment lost 4 bases and the V segment lost 5 bases, leaving 5 bases of the junction unmatched. The CDR3 is made up of 14 amino acids. Looked up from germline, CDR1 is SGHRS and CDR2 is YFSETQ. CDR3: CASSLGTGVYGYTF. The CDR3 nucleotides are TGCGCCAGCAGTCTCGGGACAGGGGTCTATGGCTACACCTTC.